The 26 T cell receptor beta chains below were found in one sample sequenced in a study of cytomegalovirus exposure and HLA in healthy donors. With 60 Vbeta and 13 Jbeta primers, the PCR was carried out. Measured with immunoSEQ multiplex PCR; TCRdb has only the in-frame clones, and not every one. Here the sample table reports 49,000 or so clones. The specimen sequenced was PBMCs. The receptors shown here come from a middle-aged man in good health and CMV-seropositive.

The chain is built from TRBV27 and TRBJ1-4; 12 bases match TRBD1. The CDR3 length is 14 residues. V was pared by 4 bases and J by 7 bases, with 1 base of the junction left unmatched. The germline gives CDR1 MNHEY, CDR2 SMNVEV (reference sequence). The CDR3 sequence is CASSWGQGAEKLFF. CDR3 coding DNA: TGTGCCAGCAGTTGGGGACAGGGGGCTGAAAAACTGTTTTTT.

CDR3 loop: CASSQVRAGNSPLHF. CDR3 sequence (DNA): TGCGCCAGCAGCCAAGTTAGGGCAGGGAATTCACCCCTCCACTTT. The V gene is TRBV4-3, the J gene TRBJ1-6; D is perhaps TRBD1 (5 bases). V gave up 1 base and J gave up 7 bases, with 11 bases separating them. This CDR3 has 15 amino acids. Germline V gene lookup returns CDR1 LGHNA and CDR2 YSLEER.

The rearrangement links TRBV28 to TRBJ1-2; no clear D gene. The germline V gene encodes CDR1 MDHEN and CDR2 SYDVKM. The CDR3 is made up of 11 amino acids. Between the trimmed V and J ends, which lost 4 bases and 8 bases, there was a span of 8 bases. In DNA, the CDR3 is TGTGCCAGCAGTTCTATGATAGGCTACACCTTC. As protein: CASSSMIGYTF.

The chain uses TRBV6-1 and TRBJ1-4, with unresolved D. This CDR3 is 13 amino acids long. The V end was cut by 3 bases, the J end by 8 bases, with 10 bases between. CDR1 and CDR2 from the germline V gene are MNHNS and SASEGT. The CDR3 reads CASSEVNTEKLFF. Written as DNA, the CDR3 is TGTGCCAGCAGTGAGGTAAACACCGAAAAACTGTTTTTT.

The CDR3 region is CSVPGTGQGADTQYF. In DNA, the CDR3 is TGCAGCGTCCCCGGGACAGGCCAGGGGGCAGATACGCAGTATTTT. The gene calls are TRBV29-1 and TRBJ2-3; TRBD1 matches at 8 bases. Germline V gene sequence: CDR1 SQVTM, CDR2 ANQGSEA. The CDR3 sequence is 15 residues long. After removal of 6 bases from V and 4 bases from J, the junction contained 12 bases not matched to a gene.

The J gene is TRBJ2-7, the V gene TRBV7-2; no clear D. Germline CDR1 reads SGHTA; CDR2 reads FQGNSA. V was trimmed by 2 bases and J by 0 bases, leaving 11 bases between them. The CDR3 loop spans 15 amino acids. CDR3 in amino acids: CASSLSFPSSYEQYF. The CDR3 nucleotides are TGTGCCAGCAGCTTATCGTTTCCTAGCTCCTACGAGCAGTACTTC. Using reference TRBV7-2 and TRBJ2-7 for the parts outside the CDR3, the full variable domain is GAGVSQSPSNKVTEKGKDVELRCDPISGHTALYWYRQSLGQGLEFLIYFQGNSAPDKSGLPSDRFSAERTGGSVSTLTIQRTQQEDSAVYLCASSLSFPSSYEQYFGPGTRLTVT.

The chain joins TRBV9 to TRBJ2-3, with 8 bases fitting TRBD1. V lost 4 bases and J lost 4; bases outside the gene matches: 11. CDR1 and CDR2 from the germline V gene are SGDLS and YYNGEE. This CDR3 is built from 16 residues. The CDR3 nucleotides are TGTGCCAGCAGCCCCTGGGGCAGGGGGCAAGCAGATACGCAGTATTTT. Amino acids: CASSPWGRGQADTQYF.

J is TRBJ1-5 and V is TRBV6-6, with 7 bases matching TRBD1. After removal of 6 bases from V and 5 bases from J, the junction contained 10 bases not matched to a gene. CDR3 size: 15 residues. Germline CDR1 reads MNHNY; CDR2 reads SVGAGI (reference sequence). The chain's CDR3 is CASSVDRVGHQPQHF. The CDR3 DNA follows: TGTGCCAGCAGCGTCGACAGGGTGGGACATCAGCCCCAGCATTTT.

J is TRBJ1-2 and V is TRBV9; TRBD1 matches at 9 bases. Germline trimming cut 0 bases from V and 7 bases from J; bases unmatched to any gene: 7. Germline CDR1 reads SGDLS; CDR2 reads YYNGEE. The CDR3 has 15 amino acids. In DNA form, the CDR3 reads TGTGCCAGCAGCGTAGAGGGACAGGGATCGAGTGGCTACACCTTC. Its translation: CASSVEGQGSSGYTF.

This sequence joins TRBV28 and TRBJ1-1; D is unclear. This CDR3 comprises 15 residues. Germline V gives CDR1 MDHEN, CDR2 SYDVKM. With 2 bases removed from V and 4 bases from J, the gap between germline ends came to 14 bases. In DNA form, the CDR3 reads TGTGCCAGCAGTTTACCCACTCCAGGTCGCACTGAAGCTTTCTTT. Translation gives CASSLPTPGRTEAFF.

V is TRBV9 and J is TRBJ1-5; D uncertain. The germline V gene has CDR1 SGDLS and CDR2 YYNGEE. The V end lost 3 bases, the J end lost 2 bases, and 6 bases lay between the germline ends. The CDR3 is 13 amino acids. The CDR3 loop reads CASSARGNQPQHF. DNA of the CDR3: TGTGCCAGCAGCGCCCGGGGCAATCAGCCCCAGCATTTT.

This chain links TRBV19 with TRBJ1-2; D remains ambiguous. This CDR3 contains 16 residues. Looked up from germline, CDR1 is LNHDA and CDR2 is SQIVND (reference sequence). V was pared by 0 bases and J by 0 bases, with 11 bases between. The CDR3 DNA reads as TGTGCCAGTAGTATAGATCACGGAGTACCTAACTATGGCTACACCTTC. Its translation is CASSIDHGVPNYGYTF. The variable domain in full, completed from reference TRBV19 and TRBJ1-2, reads DGGITQSPKYLFRKEGQNVTLSCEQNLNHDAMYWYRQDPGQGLRLIYYSQIVNDFQKGDIAEGYSVSREKKESFPLTVTSAQKNPTAFYLCASSIDHGVPNYGYTFGSGTRLTVV.

The V gene is TRBV30, the J gene TRBJ1-5; 9 bases agree with TRBD1. After removal of 2 bases from V and 5 bases from J, the junction contained 10 bases not matched to a gene. The CDR3 runs to 16 residues. CDR1 is GTSNPN, CDR2 SVGIG, per germline (reference sequence). In nucleotides, the CDR3 is TGTGCCTGGAGTTTGAGACAGGGGGGACCCTATCAGCCCCAGCATTTT. Residues: CAWSLRQGGPYQPQHF.

The chain carries TRBV7-9 and TRBJ2-7; D gene uncertain. CDR3 length equals 11 residues. V lost 2 bases, J lost 11 bases, and 10 bases lay in between. Germline assignment: CDR1 SEHNR and CDR2 FQNEAQ (reference sequence). Here the CDR3 DNA reads TGTGCCAGCAGCTTATCACAGACCGAGTACTTC. Amino acids: CASSLSQTEYF.

This chain links TRBV6-5 with TRBJ1-6; D is ambiguous. Germline V CDR1 and CDR2: MNHEY, SVGAGI. V shed 2 bases and J shed 8 bases, with 4 bases lying between them. The CDR3 has 12 amino acids. In nucleotides, the CDR3 is TGTGCCAGCAGTTACAGAGATTCACCCCTCCACTTT. Its protein product is CASSYRDSPLHF.

This rearrangement joins TRBV29-1 to TRBJ1-2; TRBD1 aligns across 10 bases. V was clipped by 3 bases and J by 2 bases; unmatched bases: 0. Germline CDR1 and CDR2: SQVTM and ANQGSEA. CDR3 size: 13 residues. CDR3 in amino acids: CSVEDRGNYGYTF. Here the CDR3 DNA reads TGCAGCGTTGAGGACAGGGGGAACTATGGCTACACCTTC. Looking up the rest from reference TRBV29-1 and TRBJ1-2 gives the full variable domain: SAVISQKPSRDICQRGTSLTIQCQVDSQVTMMFWYRQQPGQSLTLIATANQGSEATYESGFVIDKFPISRPNLTFSTLTVSNMSPEDSSIYLCSVEDRGNYGYTFGSGTRLTVV.

The J gene is TRBJ2-2, the V gene TRBV2, with D tentatively TRBD1 (6 bases). Per germline, CDR1 SNHLY and CDR2 FYNNEI. The CDR3 loop spans 15 amino acids. The V gene lost 4 bases and the J gene lost 0 bases, with 9 bases spanning the gap. CDR3 nucleotide sequence: TGTGCCAGCAGTGCCCAGGGGCCGAACACCGGGGAGCTGTTTTTT. Translation: CASSAQGPNTGELFF.

The chain employs TRBV6-5 and TRBJ2-1, with 12 bases identical to TRBD2. CDR1 and CDR2 (germline): MNHEY, SVGAGI. Trimming removed 6 bases from V and 9 bases from J; junction bases left unmatched: 3. The CDR3 runs to 13 residues. The CDR3 DNA is TGTGCCAGCAGGCCGGGACTAGCGGGTGAGCAGTTCTTC. This sequence encodes CASRPGLAGEQFF.

This chain joins TRBV7-3 and TRBJ2-7, with TRBD2 matching 11 bases. Trimming cost V 5 bases and J 7 bases; bases outside gene matches: 7. CDR1 and CDR2 (germline): SGHTA, FQGTGA. The CDR3 consists of 14 residues. In DNA form, the CDR3 reads TGTGCCAGCAGCCTTAGCGGGAGGGCCAGGGAGCAGTACTTC. Translation gives CASSLSGRAREQYF.

The rearrangement links TRBV5-1 to TRBJ2-2; TRBD1 matches at 9 bases. Germline CDR1 reads SGHRS; CDR2 reads YFSETQ. With V trimmed by 4 bases and J by 1 base, 5 bases remained unmatched. The CDR3 loop spans 16 amino acids. Here the CDR3 DNA reads TGCGCCAGCAGCACATGGACAGGGGAGAACACCGGGGAGCTGTTTTTT. Translating it yields CASSTWTGENTGELFF.

CDR3 DNA sequence: TGTGCCAGCAGCAACCTGGGTAGCGGGAGAGCGGATACGCAGTATTTT. Translating gives CASSNLGSGRADTQYF. The J gene is TRBJ2-3, the V gene TRBV2, with 9 nucleotides matching TRBD2. The V segment lost 6 bases and the J segment 6 bases; nucleotides outside the gene matches: 13. The length of the CDR3 is 16 residues. Germline CDR1 SNHLY, CDR2 FYNNEI.

This sequence joins TRBV5-6 and TRBJ2-3; D gene ambiguous. CDR3 length equals 13 residues. V lost 5 bases and J lost 2, with 9 bases in between. Germline-derived CDR1 and CDR2 are SGHDT and YYEEEE. The chain's CDR3 is CASSLSFTDTQYF. The CDR3 DNA sequence: TGTGCCAGCAGTCTCAGTTTCACAGATACGCAGTATTTT.

The CDR3 loop is CASSWDRVDELHF. The CDR3 DNA reads TGTGCCAGCAGTTGGGACAGGGTGGACGAACTCCACTTT. This chain links TRBV6-5 with TRBJ1-6; 9 bases match TRBD1. This CDR3 has 13 residues. J lost 16 bases, V lost 4 bases, and 8 bases had no gene match. Per germline, CDR1 MNHEY and CDR2 SVGAGI.

The V gene is TRBV9, the J gene TRBJ2-6, with a possible D match to TRBD2 (6 bases). The germline V and J ends were trimmed by 4 bases and 0 bases, with 17 bases remaining between them. CDR3 length equals 18 residues. The germline CDR1 and CDR2 sequences are SGDLS and YYNGEE. In DNA, the CDR3 is TGTGCCAGCAGCTCCCCTCGGGGGTCTACCTCTGGGGCCAACGTCCTGACTTTC. Translated: CASSSPRGSTSGANVLTF.

The CDR3 loop reads CASGRERGTDTQYF. The CDR3 bases are TGTGCCAGCGGGAGGGAGAGGGGCACAGATACGCAGTATTTT. The chain combines TRBV27 with TRBJ2-3; TRBD2 matches at 7 bases. Germline CDR1 and CDR2: MNHEY and SMNVEV (reference sequence). With 8 bases clipped from V and 1 base from J, the junction kept 6 bases outside the gene matches. There are 14 residues in the CDR3.

This chain connects TRBV5-1 to TRBJ2-7; D perhaps matches TRBD2 (5 bases). Germline CDR1 reads SGHRS; CDR2 reads YFSETQ. The ends were cut back, 7 bases at V and 4 bases at J, with 9 bases in the middle. The CDR3 length is 11 residues. DNA for the CDR3: TGCGCCAGCCTAGCAGAATACGAGCAGTACTTC. This translates into CASLAEYEQYF. Filled out from reference TRBV5-1 and TRBJ2-7, the complete variable domain reads KAGVTQTPRYLIKTRGQQVTLSCSPISGHRSVSWYQQTPGQGLQFLFEYFSETQRNKGNFPGRFSGRQFSNSRSEMNVSTLELGDSALYLCASLAEYEQYFGPGTRLTVT.